Sequencing of this T cell receptor beta chain was carried out in a study of shared clonotypes between healthy human individuals (dated by TCRdb to the early 2020s). Notes on the research overall: The cohort included a few men and two women between 18 and 49 years of age. To increase sequencing depth and limit assay-specific biases, TCR repertoire library preparation and sequencing were carried out by different laboratories using diverse techniques. To estimate repertoire size and how much clonotypes are shared between individuals, the study performed deep sequencing of blood TCR repertoires from about 5 healthy adults. Leukapheresis yielded between about 0.94 and 8.9 billion PBMCs per donor. Per donor, three plates each were used for CD4 naive and CD4 memory, two for CD8 naive, and one for CD8 memory. The paper's findings and limits, for the study overall: Higher generation probabilities were observed for clonotypes shared by all four sorted-subset donors than for non-shared clonotypes. Sampling was restricted to blood, and TCR repertoires in tissues likely differ from the TCR repertoires found in blood. Larger estimated clonotype richness was generally found for naive subsets than for memory subsets. Pairwise subsampling indicated that sequencing depth was expected to affect the degree of clonotype sharing among donors. Because the study included a small number of donors, the genetic and exposure-history diversity represented was limited. Incomplete sequencing was indicated by rarefaction of sorted-subset datasets, despite the large sequencing depth. When a handful of donors were compared, the shared fraction of clonotypes was 5% to 6.5% for naive CD4, more than 3% for naive CD8, 2.3% for memory CD4, and less than 0.45% for memory CD8.

This clone was seen many times. It lacks a known antigen. It has no much larger one-base neighbor in the sample; base qualities were not kept. Using the deep immunoSEQ assay, multiplex PCR amplified TCR CDR3 regions from genomic DNA. Extracted genomic DNA from each cell subset was distributed evenly across all wells of several immunoSEQ 96-well plates, and each plate was treated as a replicate. For sorted subsets, roughly 200 ng of genomic DNA, equivalent to 30,000 or so T cell genomes, went into each replicate PCR. The purified libraries were quantified using a Qubit 3.0 fluorometer, sized with a Bioanalyzer 2100, and then quantified again using the KAPA Library Quantification kit. Every immunoSEQ 96-well plate was sequenced on a separate single-read 150-cycle Illumina NextSeq 550 flow cell. Processing in the source paper ran as follows. Because the immunoSEQ output held only junctional sequences and lacked quality scores, the filtering could not match the filtering applied to full-length reads. To assign V/J genes and CDR3, sequences were annotated using PyIR, a Python wrapper for IgBLAST v1.9, with IMGT germline references. Reads were filtered out if the reads had weak V/J assignments (E-value above 1e-6), no CDR3, stop codons, out-of-frame junctions, or ambiguous translated residues. A V3J clonotype was defined by an identical inferred V gene, J gene, and CDR3 amino acid sequence. To compute the percentage overlap between repertoires, the number of shared unique clonotypes was divided by the size of the smaller repertoire. RTK rarefaction, the Chao1 estimator, and Recon v2.1 estimates of unobserved clonotypes were used to assess repertoire richness. Generation probabilities were computed with OLGA for all TCRbeta clonotypes obtained by the gDNA method from several donors. The table comes from immuneACCESS by way of TCRdb, which keeps in-frame sequences with V and J called. Part of the clones is missing from these tables; in studies checked, under half for an unresolved V gene and the rest for unknown reasons. That table is the source of V, J and clone size, and D and trimming were worked out from the DNA. The sample data list about 110,000 clones, and about 67% of these were observed just once. The ten largest clones add up to approximately 25% of the sample.

Healthy HIV-negative adults with no recently reported acute infections or vaccinations were included as donors. All donors were Caucasian adults living in Nashville, Tennessee, USA. CD8 memory samples consisted of magnetically selected CD45RO+ cells combined with CCR7-negative CD45RA+ effector memory (TemRA) cells. Blood was obtained by leukapheresis, after which PBMCs were separated by Ficoll-Histopaque density gradient centrifugation and cryopreserved in liquid nitrogen vapor phase. Analytical flow cytometry was used to check the purity and quantity of every magnetically sorted T cell population. Genomic DNA was isolated from each sorted fraction and quantified by UV absorbance on a Nanodrop 2000c. The source material was memory CD8+ T cells sorted from blood. The sample's cell subset or site label, decoded: CD45RO+ cells pooled with CCR7-negative TemRA cells. This clonotype was obtained from a woman in her twenties or thirties in good health.

The DNA sequence follows: TGTGCCAGCGTAAGCTCTGGGGCCAACGTCCTGACTTTC. This encodes CASVSSGANVLTF. This receptor chain uses TRBV2 and TRBJ2-6; no D segment can be confidently identified. V and J lose 8 bases and 0 bases, and a span of 5 bases separates them. The germline V gene yields SNHLY for CDR1 and FYNNEI for CDR2. Counted from cysteine to phenylalanine, this CDR3 has 13 amino acids. Of all the DNA, just the CDR3 is kept, 39 bases in frame from base 1. Reference TRBV2 and TRBJ2-6 proteins supply the regions before and after the CDR3; the full variable domain is: EPEVTQTPSHQVTQMGQEVILRCVPISNHLYFYWYRQILGQKVEFLVSFYNNEISEKSEIFDDQFSVERPDGSNFTLKIRSTKLEDSAMYFCASVSSGANVLTFGAGSRLTVL.